The T cell receptor beta chain under discussion was sequenced for a study of cytomegalovirus exposure and HLA in healthy donors. The primer mix had 60 Vbeta and 13 Jbeta primers. Sequenced by immunoSEQ multiplex PCR; TCRdb stores in-frame clones only, minus some. The repertoire holds over 100,000 clones, approximately 70% seen once, with roughly 10% in the top ten. Germline V lookup: CDR1 MNHEY, CDR2 SMNVEV (reference sequence). The CDR3 runs to 15 residues. Losses at the gene ends were 2 bases for V and 8 bases for J; bases not matched to a gene: 6. What was sequenced was PBMCs. This rearrangement joins TRBV27 to TRBJ1-6, with 7 bases aligning to TRBD1. The sequence came from a man aged 30 to 39 in good health and CMV-seropositive. CDR3 amino acids: CASSLAGTEYSPLHF. The CDR3 bases are TGTGCCAGCAGTTTAGCCGGGACAGAGTATTCACCCCTCCACTTT.